Listed below are T cell receptor beta chains from one sample, sequenced in a study of early T cells in non-severe SARS-CoV-2 infection. Via MiXCR, TCRdb re-called the 5' RACE reads, giving one row per CDR3 protein. The repertoire includes tens of thousands of distinct CDR3 sequences, more than 6.5% of them detected once, and 7% to 10% sits in the top ten. Input material: whole blood. Every receptor here comes from an adult who was a healthcare worker with PCR-confirmed SARS-CoV-2 infection or an uninfected control (not recorded which). CDR3s include the opening cysteine and the closing phenylalanine or tryptophan. Clone size appears in some rows only: once, few, many, or a class for an expanded clone.

clone size	CDR3 length	V gene	J gene	CDR3 protein
.	13	TRBV7-3	TRBJ2-3	CASSTGPKDTQYF
few	15	TRBV7-2	TRBJ2-3	CASSRFFNPADTQYF
few	15	TRBV4-3	TRBJ2-2	CASSPQRARTGELFF
many	15	TRBV20-1	TRBJ1-1	CSVRRWGTGDTEAFF
many	17	TRBV21-1	TRBJ2-7	CASSKTARSPEDYEQYF
.	17	TRBV7-9	TRBJ1-4	CASSLEWRFATNEKLFF
few	16	TRBV28	TRBJ1-6	CASRLPGGDVNSPLHF
many	14	TRBV5-1	TRBJ2-2	CASSLGRNTGELFF
.	16	TRBV3-2	TRBJ2-2	CASSQRFAQPYGELFF
.	12	TRBV6-5	TRBJ2-5	CASRTPLETQYF
few	13	TRBV20-1	TRBJ2-3	CSARRDYQDTQYF
.	12	TRBV5-6	TRBJ1-4	CASSLYDQALFF
.	12	TRBV28	TRBJ2-1	CAMSRGGTEQFF
.	16	TRBV11-2	TRBJ2-4	CASSLIGGLAKNIQYF
many	12	TRBV6-6	TRBJ2-7	CASSYAGYEQYF
.	11	TRBV29-1	TRBJ2-7	CSVAHGDEQYF
many	13	TRBV3-1	TRBJ1-6	CASSQGPDSPLHF
few	18	TRBV6-5	TRBJ2-7	CASSYSIRPVLSNYEQYF